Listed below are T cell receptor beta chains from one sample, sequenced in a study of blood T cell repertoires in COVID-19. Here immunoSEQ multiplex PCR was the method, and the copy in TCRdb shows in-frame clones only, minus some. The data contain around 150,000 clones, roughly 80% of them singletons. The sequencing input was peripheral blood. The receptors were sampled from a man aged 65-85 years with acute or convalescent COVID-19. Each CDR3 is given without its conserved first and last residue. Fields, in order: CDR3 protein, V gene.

CDR3: ASSHPGQGDGGSSYEQY
V: TRBV2

CDR3: ASSQGGTEAF
V: TRBV7-9

CDR3: ASSLGTGELRNTIY
V: TRBV5-1

CDR3: ASSLEGRGLVTGELF
V: TRBV5-1

CDR3: ASSLAAGAHEQF
V: TRBV7-2

CDR3: ASGFGGGNLF
V: TRBV27

CDR3: ASSQRGGAPTEAF
V: TRBV18

CDR3: ASSGGGAEAF
V: TRBV6-6

CDR3: ASSLGLAVGETQY
V: TRBV11-3

CDR3: ASSFRLAGELVNEQF
V: TRBV28